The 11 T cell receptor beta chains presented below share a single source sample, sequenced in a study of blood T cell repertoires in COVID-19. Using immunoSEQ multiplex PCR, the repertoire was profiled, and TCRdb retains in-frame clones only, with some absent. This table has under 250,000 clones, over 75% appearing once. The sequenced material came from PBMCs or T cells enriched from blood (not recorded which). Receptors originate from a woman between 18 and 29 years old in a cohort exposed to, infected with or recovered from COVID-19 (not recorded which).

CDR3 DNA: TGTGCCAGCAGCTTAGCCCAGGGGATTGAACTGTTTTTT. Protein: CASSLAQGIELFF. The V call is TRBV7-9, the J call TRBJ1-4; D might be TRBD1 (6 bases). The CDR3 totals 13 residues. Germline CDR1 reads SEHNR; CDR2 reads FQNEAQ (reference sequence). With 0 bases removed from V and 12 bases from J, the gap between germline ends came to 11 bases.

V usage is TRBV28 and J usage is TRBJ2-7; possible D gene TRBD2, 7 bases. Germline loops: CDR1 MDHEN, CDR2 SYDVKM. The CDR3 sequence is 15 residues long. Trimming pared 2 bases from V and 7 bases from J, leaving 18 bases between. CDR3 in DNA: TGTGCCAGCAGTTTAGGGGGGGGGCCCTCGTGGGAGCAGTACTTC. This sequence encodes CASSLGGGPSWEQYF.

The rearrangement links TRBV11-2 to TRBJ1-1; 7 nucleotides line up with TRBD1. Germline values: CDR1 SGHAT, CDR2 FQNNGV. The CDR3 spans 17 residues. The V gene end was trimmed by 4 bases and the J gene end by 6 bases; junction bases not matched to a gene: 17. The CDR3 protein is CASSYPTRGQAEAEAFF. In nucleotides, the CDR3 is TGTGCCAGCAGCTACCCCACCCGAGGACAGGCCGAGGCTGAAGCTTTCTTT.

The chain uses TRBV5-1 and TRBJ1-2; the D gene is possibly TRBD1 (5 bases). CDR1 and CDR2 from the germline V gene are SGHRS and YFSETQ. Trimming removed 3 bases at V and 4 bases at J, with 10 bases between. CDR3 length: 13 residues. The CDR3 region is CASSSEDSYGYTF. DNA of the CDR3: TGCGCCAGCAGCTCGGAAGACAGCTATGGCTACACCTTC.

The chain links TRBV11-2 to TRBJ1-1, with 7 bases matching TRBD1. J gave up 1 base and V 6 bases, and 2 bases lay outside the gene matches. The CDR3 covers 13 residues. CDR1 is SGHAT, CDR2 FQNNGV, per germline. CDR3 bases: TGTGCCAGCAGGACAGGGACGAACACTGAAGCTTTCTTT. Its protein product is CASRTGTNTEAFF.

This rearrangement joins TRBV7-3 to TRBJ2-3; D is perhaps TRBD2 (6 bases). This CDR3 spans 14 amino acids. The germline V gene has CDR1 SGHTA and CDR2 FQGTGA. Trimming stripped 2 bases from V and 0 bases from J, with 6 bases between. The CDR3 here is CASSLGTSTDTQYF. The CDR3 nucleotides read TGTGCCAGCAGCTTAGGGACTAGCACAGATACGCAGTATTTT.

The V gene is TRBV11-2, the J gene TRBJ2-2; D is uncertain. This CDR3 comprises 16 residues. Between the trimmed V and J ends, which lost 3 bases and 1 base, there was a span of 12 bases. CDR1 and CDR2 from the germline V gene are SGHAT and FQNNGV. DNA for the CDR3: TGTGCCAGCAGCTTGTCCCTCGGTTGGAACACCGGGGAGCTGTTTTTT. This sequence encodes CASSLSLGWNTGELFF.

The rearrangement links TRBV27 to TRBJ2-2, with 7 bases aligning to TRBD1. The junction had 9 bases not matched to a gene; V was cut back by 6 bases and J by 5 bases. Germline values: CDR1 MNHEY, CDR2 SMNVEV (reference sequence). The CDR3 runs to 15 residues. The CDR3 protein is CASSQSSGGTGELFF. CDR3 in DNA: TGTGCCAGCAGCCAGAGTTCAGGGGGAACCGGGGAGCTGTTTTTT.

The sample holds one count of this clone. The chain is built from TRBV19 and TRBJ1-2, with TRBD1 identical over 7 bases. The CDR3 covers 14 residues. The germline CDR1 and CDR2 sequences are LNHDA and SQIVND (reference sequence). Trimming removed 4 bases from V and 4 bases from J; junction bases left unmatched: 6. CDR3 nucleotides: TGTGCCAGTAGTACCCAGGGGACAGCCTATGGCTACACCTTC. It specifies CASSTQGTAYGYTF.

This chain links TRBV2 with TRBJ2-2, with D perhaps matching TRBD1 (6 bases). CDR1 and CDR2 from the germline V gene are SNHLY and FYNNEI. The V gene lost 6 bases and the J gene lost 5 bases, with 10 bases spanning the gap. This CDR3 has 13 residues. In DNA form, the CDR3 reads TGTGCCAGCAGATGGACAGAAACCGGGGAGCTGTTTTTT. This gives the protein CASRWTETGELFF. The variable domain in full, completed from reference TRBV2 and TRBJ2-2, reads EPEVTQTPSHQVTQMGQEVILRCVPISNHLYFYWYRQILGQKVEFLVSFYNNEISEKSEIFDDQFSVERPDGSNFTLKIRSTKLEDSAMYFCASRWTETGELFFGEGSRLTVL.

CDR3 region: CASSLAGDGYYEQYF. The CDR3 bases are TGTGCCAGCAGCTTAGCAGGAGACGGCTACTACGAGCAGTACTTC. The V gene is TRBV7-9, the J gene TRBJ2-7, with no clear D. Germline assignment: CDR1 SEHNR and CDR2 FQNEAQ (reference sequence). This CDR3 is 15 amino acids long. V was clipped by 0 bases and J by 3 bases, with 12 bases between them.